The 29 T cell receptor beta chains given below trace back to one sample, sequenced in a study of cytomegalovirus exposure and HLA in healthy donors. Use of 60 Vbeta and 13 Jbeta primers characterized the PCR. TCRdb's table, derived via immunoSEQ multiplex PCR, lists solely in-frame clones and lacks some. The sample contains over 90,000 clones, around 74% of which appear only once. Sequenced: PBMCs. Receptors originate from a female donor in good health and CMV-seropositive.

The V gene is TRBV6-1, the J gene TRBJ2-3; TRBD2 matches at 8 bases. The junction had 3 bases not matched to a gene; V was cut back by 4 bases and J by 0 bases. The CDR3 has 15 amino acids. The germline CDR1 and CDR2 sequences are MNHNS and SASEGT. DNA of the CDR3: TGTGCCAGCAGTGTACTAGCGGATAGCACAGATACGCAGTATTTT. Translating gives CASSVLADSTDTQYF.

The gene calls are TRBV10-3 and TRBJ2-7; TRBD1 aligns across 8 bases. Germline CDR1 ENHRY, CDR2 SYGVKD. CDR3 length equals 12 residues. J gave up 6 bases and V 10 bases, and 8 bases lay outside the gene matches. CDR3 bases: TGTGCCAGCAATCAGGGGGCAGGCGAGCAGTACTTC. Translated, it gives CASNQGAGEQYF.

The gene calls are TRBV28 and TRBJ1-2, with D possibly matching TRBD1 (6 bases). The CDR3 runs 15 residues. Trimming removed 5 bases from V and 7 bases from J, with 20 bases in between. The germline CDR1 and CDR2 sequences are MDHEN and SYDVKM. DNA of the CDR3: TGTGCCAGCAGTGCAACGCCCCCAGGGGTGGGTGGCTACACCTTC. Translating gives CASSATPPGVGGYTF.

V usage is TRBV5-4 and J usage is TRBJ2-5; D gene ambiguous. This CDR3 contains 13 residues. With 5 bases removed from V and 6 bases from J, the gap between germline ends came to 14 bases. Germline V gene data show CDR1 as SGHNT and CDR2 as YYREEE (reference sequence). The CDR3 DNA is TGTGCCAGCAGGTCCCCCGCAGTACAGACCCAGTACTTC. This encodes CASRSPAVQTQYF.

The chain joins TRBV4-2 to TRBJ2-3; 7 bases match TRBD2. Trimming cost V 0 bases and J 6 bases; bases outside gene matches: 6. CDR3 length equals 15 residues. Germline lookup yields CDR1 LGHNA and CDR2 YNFKEQ. The CDR3 DNA reads as TGTGCCAGCAGCCAAGATGACGGGGAGGGGGATACGCAGTATTTT. Amino acid sequence: CASSQDDGEGDTQYF.

This clone was seen a few times. V and J are TRBV4-3 and TRBJ1-3; D unclear. The CDR3 is 14 residues long. V was pared by 3 bases and J by 4 bases, with 10 bases between. Germline V gene data show CDR1 as LGHNA and CDR2 as YSLEER. The CDR3 is CASSHAGVGNTIYF. The CDR3 DNA reads as TGCGCCAGCAGCCACGCTGGAGTGGGAAACACCATATATTTT.

The chain couples TRBV4-3 to TRBJ2-1; possible D gene TRBD2, 5 bases. Germline loops: CDR1 LGHNA, CDR2 YSLEER. The CDR3 extends over 17 amino acids. The V end was cut by 5 bases, the J end by 3 bases, with 20 bases between. DNA for the CDR3: TGCGCCAGCAGCTCCGTCGGACTGGGCCCAAACTACAATGAGCAGTTCTTC. This translates into CASSSVGLGPNYNEQFF.

This chain links TRBV6-6 with TRBJ1-1; TRBD1 matches at 7 bases. J was trimmed by 3 bases and V by 4 bases; bases with no gene match: 11. The length of the CDR3 is 16 residues. Germline CDR1 is MNHNY and CDR2 is SVGAGI (reference sequence). CDR3 amino acids: CASSSGGAQGDTEAFF. DNA of the CDR3: TGTGCCAGCAGTTCGGGGGGGGCCCAGGGGGACACTGAAGCTTTCTTT.

The chain links TRBV6-1 to TRBJ2-7; D perhaps matches TRBD1 (6 bases). Trimming shortened V by 4 bases and J by 0 bases, and 16 bases separated the two germline ends. The germline gives CDR1 MNHNS, CDR2 SASEGT. The CDR3 totals 16 residues. The CDR3 region has the DNA TGTGCCAGCAGTGGACACAGGGAAGGGTTCTCCTACGAGCAGTACTTC. It specifies CASSGHREGFSYEQYF.

The J gene is TRBJ1-3, the V gene TRBV25-1, with TRBD1 matching over 7 bases. Germline-derived CDR1 and CDR2 are MGHDK and SYGVNS. The trim removed 8 bases at V and 0 bases at J, leaving 7 bases unmatched. The length of the CDR3 is 15 residues. The CDR3: CASRKTGLSGNTIYF. The CDR3 DNA follows: TGTGCCAGCCGGAAGACAGGGCTCTCTGGAAACACCATATATTTT.

V usage is TRBV30 and J usage is TRBJ1-2, with D perhaps TRBD1 (6 bases). Looked up from germline, CDR1 is GTSNPN and CDR2 is SVGIG (reference sequence). Trimming took off 0 bases at V and 2 bases at J, with 10 bases between the two ends. The length of the CDR3 is 14 residues. CDR3 sequence reads: CAWSVGQTNYGYTF. Here the CDR3 DNA reads TGTGCCTGGAGTGTAGGACAGACGAACTATGGCTACACCTTC.

J is TRBJ1-5 and V is TRBV28; no clear D gene. The V end was cut by 5 bases, the J end by 0 bases, with 23 bases between. This CDR3 is built from 19 residues. Germline loops: CDR1 MDHEN, CDR2 SYDVKM. The CDR3 protein is CASSAVLPLSRYSNQPQHF. The CDR3 DNA is TGTGCCAGCAGTGCGGTTTTGCCCCTCAGCCGCTATAGCAATCAGCCCCAGCATTTT.

This rearrangement joins TRBV30 to TRBJ2-6; D is uncertain. Germline V gene lookup returns CDR1 GTSNPN and CDR2 SVGIG (reference sequence). There are 14 residues in the CDR3. Trimming pared 7 bases from V and 4 bases from J, leaving 14 bases between. DNA for the CDR3: TGTGCCTTCATAGCCGGGTCCGGGGCCAACGTCCTGACTTTC. This codes for CAFIAGSGANVLTF.

The gene calls are TRBV6-5 and TRBJ1-3, with a possible D match to TRBD1 (5 bases). The V end lost 7 bases, the J end lost 0 bases, and 13 bases lay between the germline ends. Germline V lookup: CDR1 MNHEY, CDR2 SVGAGI. The CDR3 has 15 amino acids. CDR3 loop: CASTLRAYSGNTIYF. Here the CDR3 DNA reads TGTGCCAGCACCCTCAGGGCTTACTCTGGAAACACCATATATTTT.

The chain links TRBV28 to TRBJ2-5, with 9 bases lining up with TRBD1. From germline, CDR1 is MDHEN and CDR2 SYDVKM. V dropped 5 bases and J dropped 6; count of bases not matched to a gene: 16. The CDR3 is 17 residues long. CDR3 region: CASSRGIRDRVRKTQYF. Written as DNA, the CDR3 is TGTGCCAGCAGTCGCGGAATCCGGGACAGGGTTCGGAAGACCCAGTACTTC.

The chain has TRBV7-3 and TRBJ2-3; D not resolved. Trimming stripped 2 bases from V and 4 bases from J, with 7 bases between. The CDR3 extends over 13 amino acids. Germline V gene lookup returns CDR1 SGHTA and CDR2 FQGTGA. CDR3 sequence (DNA): TGTGCCAGCAGCTTACACCCGGCAGATACGCAGTATTTT. Translation gives CASSLHPADTQYF.

This chain uses TRBV6-6 with TRBJ1-2, with 8 nucleotides matching TRBD1. V was pared by 6 bases and J by 0 bases, with 9 bases of the junction left unmatched. Germline V gene lookup returns CDR1 MNHNY and CDR2 SVGAGI (reference sequence). CDR3 length equals 16 residues. CDR3 residues: CASSHLGQGANYGYTF. CDR3 DNA: TGTGCCAGCAGCCACCTAGGACAGGGCGCTAACTATGGCTACACCTTC.

The chain combines TRBV6-4 with TRBJ2-3; 11 bases agree with TRBD2. The V gene's germline CDR1 is MRHNA and CDR2 SNTAGT. The ends lost 5 bases at V and 1 base at J; junction bases unmatched: 5. The CDR3 contains 16 residues. CDR3 coding DNA: TGTGCCAGCAGTAGTGAACTAGCGGGGGGCACAGATACGCAGTATTTT. Protein product: CASSSELAGGTDTQYF.

The chain employs TRBV5-4 and TRBJ2-3, with a possible D match to TRBD2 (6 bases). CDR3 size: 16 residues. The germline V and J ends were trimmed by 6 bases and 2 bases, with 19 bases remaining between them. The germline gives CDR1 SGHNT, CDR2 YYREEE (reference sequence). The CDR3 nucleotides read TGTGCCAGCACCCCCAAGGGCGGCGGGGCCACAGATACGCAGTATTTT. Encoded protein: CASTPKGGGATDTQYF.

The chain links TRBV9 to TRBJ2-7, with a possible D match to TRBD2 (5 bases). Germline assignment: CDR1 SGDLS and CDR2 YYNGEE. Trimming left V 3 bases short and J 5 bases short, with 15 bases between. The CDR3 extends over 14 amino acids. The chain's CDR3 is CASSAGLYSHEQYF. Here the CDR3 DNA reads TGTGCCAGCAGCGCGGGATTATATTCTCACGAGCAGTACTTC. The full variable domain, rest sourced from reference TRBV9 and TRBJ2-7, is DSGVTQTPKHLITATGQRVTLRCSPRSGDLSVYWYQQSLDQGLQFLIQYYNGEERAKGNILERFSAQQFPDLHSELNLSSLELGDSALYFCASSAGLYSHEQYFGPGTRLTVT.

This clone was counted a few times. V usage is TRBV4-3 and J usage is TRBJ1-1; no firm D call. Germline V gene lookup returns CDR1 LGHNA and CDR2 YSLEER. Trimming left V 0 bases short and J 1 base short, with 6 bases between. This CDR3 has 14 amino acids. As DNA, the CDR3 is TGCGCCAGCAGCCAAGACCATCCGAACACTGAAGCTTTCTTT. It specifies CASSQDHPNTEAFF.

The J gene is TRBJ2-5, the V gene TRBV30, with D unclear. Germline V gives CDR1 GTSNPN, CDR2 SVGIG (reference sequence). This CDR3 contains 12 residues. V was cut by 0 bases and J by 3 bases, with 5 bases left in between. CDR3 DNA sequence: TGTGCCTGGAGTGTACAAAAAGAGACCCAGTACTTC. Translating gives CAWSVQKETQYF. The full variable domain, its missing parts supplied by reference TRBV30 and TRBJ2-5, is SQTIHQWPATLVQPVGSPLSLECTVEGTSNPNLYWYRQAAGRGLQLLFYSVGIGQISSEVPQNLSASRPQDRQFILSSKKLLLSDSGFYLCAWSVQKETQYFGPGTRLLVL.

The gene calls are TRBV5-1 and TRBJ2-6, with 7 bases aligning to TRBD1. This CDR3 is 17 amino acids long. Germline V gives CDR1 SGHRS, CDR2 YFSETQ. The V segment lost 4 bases and the J segment 1 base; nucleotides outside the gene matches: 8. The CDR3 sequence: CASSPEQGLSGANVLTF. The CDR3 DNA follows: TGCGCCAGCAGCCCCGAACAGGGGTTGTCTGGGGCCAACGTCCTGACTTTC.

The chain combines TRBV28 with TRBJ2-6; D unresolved. Germline-derived CDR1 and CDR2 are MDHEN and SYDVKM. V was trimmed by 7 bases and J by 1 base, leaving 5 bases between them. The CDR3 length is 13 residues. The CDR3 region is CASKRSGANVLTF. In DNA, the CDR3 is TGTGCCAGCAAACGGTCTGGGGCCAACGTCCTGACTTTC.

The V call is TRBV4-3, the J call TRBJ1-5, with unresolved D. V was cut by 0 bases and J by 2 bases, with 8 bases left in between. This CDR3 has 15 residues. The germline CDR1 and CDR2 sequences are LGHNA and YSLEER. The CDR3 sequence is CASSQEWLGNQPQHF. The CDR3, as DNA: TGCGCCAGCAGCCAAGAATGGCTGGGCAATCAGCCCCAGCATTTT.

The chain has TRBV7-2 and TRBJ1-6; the D is unclear. V gave up 5 bases and J gave up 6 bases, with 5 bases separating them. Per germline, CDR1 SGHTA and CDR2 FQGNSA. The CDR3 loop spans 12 amino acids. CDR3: CASSRLNSPLHF. CDR3 sequence (DNA): TGTGCCAGCAGCCGACTTAATTCACCCCTCCACTTT.

The V gene is TRBV30, the J gene TRBJ1-5; 7 nucleotides match TRBD1. Germline V lookup: CDR1 GTSNPN, CDR2 SVGIG (reference sequence). CDR3 length: 17 amino acids. Trimming removed 0 bases from V and 2 bases from J; junction bases left unmatched: 10. Here the CDR3 reads CAWSVGRGDLGNQPQHF. The CDR3 region has the DNA TGTGCCTGGAGTGTGGGCAGGGGGGATTTAGGCAATCAGCCCCAGCATTTT.

This chain uses TRBV30 with TRBJ1-1; tentatively, D is TRBD1 (5 bases). V lost 3 bases, J lost 10 bases, and 12 bases lay in between. The V gene's germline CDR1 is GTSNPN and CDR2 SVGIG (reference sequence). CDR3 size: 11 residues. DNA for the CDR3: TGTGCCTGGAGACCCAATCAGGGAGCTTTCTTT. As protein: CAWRPNQGAFF.

The V call is TRBV30, the J call TRBJ1-2, with D possibly matching TRBD1 (5 bases). V was cut by 3 bases and J by 5 bases, with 10 bases left in between. This CDR3 is 12 amino acids long. CDR1 and CDR2 (germline): GTSNPN, SVGIG (reference sequence). As DNA, the CDR3 is TGTGCCTGGAGCTCGGAGGGGTATGGCTACACCTTC. It yields the protein CAWSSEGYGYTF.